Shown below are 13 T cell receptor beta chains from a single sample sequenced in a study of blood T cells in healthy people across ages. Combining a sample-barcoded 5' primer with a J-beta primer mix, a second PCR ran for about 7 to 12 cycles. MiXCR, applied by TCRdb to the 5' RACE reads, yields one record per CDR3 protein. Counted here are over 600,000 distinct CDR3 sequences, 21% occurring once; the ten biggest clones make up about 3.6%. Specimen: blood. Receptors originate from a man between 70 and 80 years old in good health.

A few counts support this clonotype. This chain uses TRBV20-1 with TRBJ2-1; TRBD2 matches 9 bases. CDR1 and CDR2 (germline): DFQATT, SNEGSKA (reference sequence). CDR3 length: 15 amino acids. The V gene end was trimmed by 5 bases and the J gene end by 6 bases; junction bases not matched to a gene: 11. CDR3 sequence reads: CSARVAGDPVNEQFF. CDR3 nucleotide sequence: TGCAGTGCTCGCGTAGCGGGAGACCCTGTCAATGAGCAGTTCTTC.

The chain recombines TRBV20-1 with TRBJ2-7; unclear D gene. The CDR3 is 12 residues long. Germline values: CDR1 DFQATT, CDR2 SNEGSKA (reference sequence). The germline V and J ends were trimmed by 1 base and 2 bases, with 6 bases remaining between them. As DNA, the CDR3 is TGCAGTGCTAGAGGACTCACCTACGAGCAGTACTTC. Its protein product is CSARGLTYEQYF.

The table lists this clonotype with a few counts. CDR3 in amino acids: CSATPQVGYTF. In DNA form, the CDR3 reads TGCAGTGCTACCCCGCAGGTCGGGTACACCTTC. The gene calls are TRBV20-1 and TRBJ1-2; no reliable D call. V was shortened by 4 bases and J by 11 bases, with 14 bases between the two germline ends. Germline V lookup: CDR1 DFQATT, CDR2 SNEGSKA (reference sequence). The CDR3 spans 11 residues.

The genes are TRBV6-2 or TRBV6-3 and TRBJ2-7; D unresolved. The CDR3 loop spans 12 amino acids. V lost 0 bases and J 7 bases, leaving 7 bases between the germline ends. Germline V gene data show CDR1 as MNHEY and CDR2 as SVGEGT. DNA of the CDR3: TGTGCCAGCAGTTACTCCCTACGGGAGCAGTACTTC. Its translation is CASSYSLREQYF.

J is TRBJ2-3 and V is TRBV12-5; D ambiguous. From germline, CDR1 is LGHNT and CDR2 FRNRAP. CDR3 length: 14 residues. Trimming removed 6 bases from V and 1 base from J, with 11 bases in between. In DNA form, the CDR3 reads TGTGCTAGTGGCCCTACTACACGCACAGATACGCAGTATTTT. This translates into CASGPTTRTDTQYF.

The genes are TRBV20-1 and TRBJ2-2; D gene ambiguous. The CDR3 is made up of 12 amino acids. Germline values: CDR1 DFQATT, CDR2 SNEGSKA (reference sequence). The ends were cut back, 6 bases at V and 2 bases at J, with 7 bases in the middle. DNA of the CDR3: TGCAGTGCCGAAATCAACACCGGGGAGCTGTTTTTT. It codes for CSAEINTGELFF.

The CDR3: CASSLGETTYNEQFF. CDR3 DNA: TGTGCCAGCAGCTTAGGGGAGACCACCTACAATGAGCAGTTCTTC. The genes are TRBV7-2 and TRBJ2-1, with D perhaps matching TRBD2 (5 bases). Germline values: CDR1 SGHTA, CDR2 FQGNSA. The ends were cut back, 1 base at V and 2 bases at J, with 9 bases in the middle. The CDR3 runs to 15 residues.

This sequence joins TRBV7-3 and TRBJ2-7, with 9 bases identical to TRBD1. The CDR3 loop spans 13 amino acids. J gave up 8 bases and V 2 bases, and 4 bases lay outside the gene matches. The germline V gene has CDR1 SGHTA and CDR2 FQGTGA. CDR3 protein: CASSLGQGIKQYF. The CDR3 region has the DNA TGTGCCAGCAGCTTAGGACAGGGGATCAAGCAGTACTTC.

This clonotype turned up a few times. The V call is TRBV29-1, the J call TRBJ2-1, with 11 bases fitting TRBD2. This CDR3 has 13 amino acids. Germline assignment: CDR1 SQVTM and CDR2 ANQGSEA. The J segment lost 6 bases and the V segment lost 5 bases, leaving 3 bases of the junction unmatched. The CDR3 coding sequence is TGCAGCGTTCAAGGACTAGCGGGCAATGAGCAGTTCTTC. Residues: CSVQGLAGNEQFF.

The chain is built from TRBV10-3 and TRBJ2-5, with 8 positions matching TRBD1. Germline CDR1 and CDR2: ENHRY and SYGVKD. V trimming: 10 bases; J trimming: 5 bases; junction bases outside the gene matches: 9. This CDR3 spans 13 amino acids. CDR3 sequence (DNA): TGTGCCACCGGAGTTCAGGGGGCCGAGACCCAGTACTTC. Protein: CATGVQGAETQYF.

There are a few counts of this clonotype. The chain recombines TRBV2 with TRBJ2-7, with a weak D call TRBD1 (5 bases). Germline CDR1 and CDR2: SNHLY and FYNNEI. V lost 7 bases and J lost 1, with 14 bases in between. The CDR3 length is 14 residues. This CDR3 is CASNNQGTSYEQYF. The CDR3 DNA reads TGTGCCAGCAACAACCAGGGTACGTCCTACGAGCAGTACTTC.

The J gene is TRBJ1-1, the V gene TRBV7-2; D uncertain. The V end lost 2 bases, the J end lost 0 bases, and 10 bases lay between the germline ends. Germline CDR1 reads SGHTA; CDR2 reads FQGNSA. CDR3 length equals 15 residues. CDR3 DNA: TGTGCCAGCAGCTTATTAGGCAGCATGAACACTGAAGCTTTCTTT. Amino acid sequence: CASSLLGSMNTEAFF.

The genes are TRBV5-1 and TRBJ2-3; 7 nucleotides line up with TRBD1. Trimming at V came to 4 bases and at J to 1 base, leaving 6 bases not matched to a gene. This CDR3 region has 15 residues. Looked up from germline, CDR1 is SGHRS and CDR2 is YFSETQ. The CDR3 region has the DNA TGCGCCAGCAGCACACAGGGGTCTCGCACAGATACGCAGTATTTT. It is translated as CASSTQGSRTDTQYF.